The rows below give T cell receptor beta chains drawn from one sample of a study of blood T cell repertoires in COVID-19. Sequenced by immunoSEQ multiplex PCR; TCRdb stores in-frame clones only, minus some. In the table there are around 90,000 clones, 80% of which are singletons. Sequencing was performed on peripheral blood. The receptors stem from a human donor in a cohort sampled during active COVID-19. CDR3s include the opening cysteine and the closing phenylalanine or tryptophan.

v_gene: TRBV7-2; j_gene: TRBJ2-7; CDR3aa: CASSWTGYEQYF
v_gene: TRBV18; j_gene: TRBJ2-3; CDR3aa: CASSPRRTDTQYF
v_gene: TRBV23-1; j_gene: TRBJ1-6; CDR3aa: CASIGRGNSPLHF
v_gene: TRBV28; j_gene: TRBJ2-7; CDR3aa: CASSSLGGPSSYEQYF
v_gene: TRBV7-6; j_gene: TRBJ2-7; CDR3aa: CASSRRGGYEQYF
v_gene: TRBV7-6; j_gene: TRBJ2-6; CDR3aa: CASSLGSPGANVLTF
v_gene: TRBV28; j_gene: TRBJ1-3; CDR3aa: CASSDDRAAGNTIYF
v_gene: TRBV5-5; j_gene: TRBJ2-7; CDR3aa: CASSRQVVASTYEQYF
v_gene: TRBV18; j_gene: TRBJ2-7; CDR3aa: CASSPVALSGEQYF
v_gene: TRBV28; j_gene: TRBJ2-3; CDR3aa: CASSLPGDTQYF
v_gene: TRBV5-1; j_gene: TRBJ2-7; CDR3aa: CASSGGGYEQYF
v_gene: TRBV23-1; j_gene: TRBJ2-7; CDR3aa: CASSPPRRREDYEQYF
v_gene: TRBV28; j_gene: TRBJ1-2; CDR3aa: CASSLSSRESGYTF
v_gene: TRBV5-4; j_gene: TRBJ2-7; CDR3aa: CASSYPRGLAGDEQYF
v_gene: TRBV11-1; j_gene: TRBJ2-7; CDR3aa: CASSSDRAEQYF
v_gene: TRBV10-3; j_gene: TRBJ1-6; CDR3aa: CAISEEGSPLHF
v_gene: TRBV12-3/TRBV12-4; j_gene: TRBJ2-7; CDR3aa: CASSRPGTWEQYF
v_gene: TRBV5-4; j_gene: TRBJ2-5; CDR3aa: CASSLTSGQQETQYF
v_gene: TRBV10-3; j_gene: TRBJ2-2; CDR3aa: CAISIRGGGELFF
v_gene: TRBV27; j_gene: TRBJ2-7; CDR3aa: CASSLTGGPEEQYF
v_gene: TRBV4-1; j_gene: TRBJ2-7; CDR3aa: CASSQDQGVGLFSEQYF
v_gene: TRBV7-6; j_gene: TRBJ2-1; CDR3aa: CASSPSGRASSYNEQFF
v_gene: TRBV9; j_gene: TRBJ2-7; CDR3aa: CASSIGSGTSVHYEQYF
v_gene: TRBV5-1; j_gene: TRBJ2-7; CDR3aa: CASTLAVGLSYEQYF
v_gene: TRBV5-8; j_gene: TRBJ2-6; CDR3aa: CASSPGTGSPKLSGANVLTF
v_gene: TRBV19; j_gene: TRBJ2-7; CDR3aa: CASSPRTTTYEQYF
v_gene: TRBV28; j_gene: TRBJ2-7; CDR3aa: CASSLGASGGYEQYF
v_gene: TRBV7-6; j_gene: TRBJ2-7; CDR3aa: CASSQQESYEQYF
v_gene: TRBV18; j_gene: TRBJ2-5; CDR3aa: CASSLDRVSQETQYF
v_gene: TRBV7-6; j_gene: TRBJ2-7; CDR3aa: CASSLGGAGVYEQYF
v_gene: TRBV29-1; j_gene: TRBJ2-7; CDR3aa: CSPQWATSRSEQYF
v_gene: TRBV5-4; j_gene: TRBJ2-7; CDR3aa: CASSPSGTHEQYF
v_gene: TRBV6-4; j_gene: TRBJ1-6; CDR3aa: CASSGWDNNSPLHF
v_gene: TRBV24-1; j_gene: TRBJ1-4; CDR3aa: CATSDSGATNEKLFF
v_gene: TRBV2; j_gene: TRBJ1-6; CDR3aa: CASSSPDRSNNSPLHF
v_gene: TRBV7-8; j_gene: TRBJ2-1; CDR3aa: CASSSRGGQGSDEQFF
v_gene: TRBV5-1; j_gene: TRBJ1-1; CDR3aa: CASSLGTRVLTEAFF
v_gene: TRBV11-2; j_gene: TRBJ2-7; CDR3aa: CASSFTGGVYEQYF
v_gene: TRBV28; j_gene: TRBJ1-1; CDR3aa: CASSLGQPGAEAFF
v_gene: TRBV28; j_gene: TRBJ1-2; CDR3aa: CASMGQGNYGYTF
v_gene: TRBV7-2; j_gene: TRBJ2-7; CDR3aa: CASSPSSGRSYEQYF
v_gene: TRBV30; j_gene: TRBJ1-6; CDR3aa: CAWSPGTGGLALHF
v_gene: TRBV10-2; j_gene: TRBJ1-2; CDR3aa: CASHTGTGHGYTF
v_gene: TRBV5-1; j_gene: TRBJ2-7; CDR3aa: CASSGLGDEQYF
v_gene: TRBV7-6; j_gene: TRBJ2-3; CDR3aa: CASSPELNTDTQYF
v_gene: TRBV4-1; j_gene: TRBJ2-5; CDR3aa: CASSQVGGRETQYF
v_gene: TRBV15; j_gene: TRBJ1-5; CDR3aa: CATSRDTTVNQPQHF
v_gene: TRBV19; j_gene: TRBJ1-2; CDR3aa: CASSIEKANYGYTF
v_gene: TRBV9; j_gene: TRBJ2-1; CDR3aa: CASSPTGTGYNEQFF
v_gene: TRBV3-1/TRBV3-2; j_gene: TRBJ2-5; CDR3aa: CASSLPGTPGETQYF
v_gene: TRBV27; j_gene: TRBJ2-7; CDR3aa: CASSLGLAYEQYF
v_gene: TRBV3-1/TRBV3-2; j_gene: TRBJ2-2; CDR3aa: CASSLLAGEAGELFF
v_gene: TRBV6-5; j_gene: TRBJ2-3; CDR3aa: CASSYSAASTDTQYF